These 13 T cell receptor beta chains originate from one sample sequenced in a study of technical replicates of blood from several donors. The table came from immunoSEQ multiplex PCR; TCRdb's copy has only in-frame clones and leaves some out. The sample shows 50,000 to 60,000 clones, 90% to 95% of them seen only once. The sequenced sample was PBMCs. These receptors were obtained from a human donor in good health. Some clones in this sample may be carry-over from other donors' samples.

The chain recombines TRBV12-5 with TRBJ2-7; D remains ambiguous. Germline V gives CDR1 LGHNT, CDR2 FRNRAP. This CDR3 is built from 13 residues. The V and J ends lost 4 bases and 3 bases respectively, with 10 bases between them. CDR3 residues: CASGSTQRYEQYF. Written as DNA, the CDR3 is TGTGCTAGTGGTTCCACCCAGCGCTACGAGCAGTACTTC.

The genes are TRBV11-2 and TRBJ2-5, with D maybe TRBD1 (5 bases). Germline values: CDR1 SGHAT, CDR2 FQNNGV. With 2 bases removed from V and 4 bases from J, the gap between germline ends came to 20 bases. The CDR3 contains 17 residues. The CDR3 DNA sequence: TGTGCCAGCAGCTTAAGTGTTGGGATACTAAGGGGAGAGACCCAGTACTTC. This gives the protein CASSLSVGILRGETQYF.

The V call is TRBV7-2, the J call TRBJ2-7; 10 bases fit TRBD1. Germline CDR1 and CDR2: SGHTA and FQGNSA. The CDR3 spans 15 residues. Trimming took 5 bases from V and 4 from J; bases not matched to a gene: 8. This CDR3 reads CASSQVEGQGYEQYF. The CDR3 nucleotides read TGTGCCAGCAGCCAAGTCGAGGGACAGGGGTACGAGCAGTACTTC. The full variable domain, with the rest looked up from reference TRBV7-2 and TRBJ2-7, is GAGVSQSPSNKVTEKGKDVELRCDPISGHTALYWYRQSLGQGLEFLIYFQGNSAPDKSGLPSDRFSAERTGGSVSTLTIQRTQQEDSAVYLCASSQVEGQGYEQYFGPGTRLTVT.

In nucleotides, the CDR3 is TGTGCCTGGAGTCGACAGGGTGGCGAGCAGTACTTC. As protein: CAWSRQGGEQYF. The rearrangement links TRBV30 to TRBJ2-7; 7 positions agree with TRBD1. This CDR3 is built from 12 residues. In germline, CDR1 is GTSNPN, CDR2 SVGIG (reference sequence). V shed 2 bases and J 6 bases; nucleotides not matched to a gene: 4.

This chain uses TRBV7-2 with TRBJ1-2; D unresolved. Germline values: CDR1 SGHTA, CDR2 FQGNSA. The CDR3 covers 15 residues. V shed 6 bases and J shed 3 bases, with 17 bases lying between them. CDR3 in DNA: TGTGCCAGCAGTTTTACCTTCAAGGGAGACTATGGCTACACCTTC. This codes for CASSFTFKGDYGYTF.

The chain recombines TRBV4-1 with TRBJ1-3, with D maybe TRBD1 (6 bases). Trimming left V 2 bases short and J 0 bases short, with 11 bases between. Germline CDR1 MGHRA, CDR2 YSYEKL. The CDR3 is made up of 16 amino acids. The DNA of the CDR3 is TGCGCCAGCAGCCAAAGGACAGATTCCTCTGGAAACACCATATATTTT. Translating gives CASSQRTDSSGNTIYF.

J is TRBJ1-2 and V is TRBV30, with TRBD1 as a possible D gene (6 bases). The CDR3 covers 13 residues. The V gene lost 1 base and the J gene lost 7 bases, with 13 bases spanning the gap. The germline gives CDR1 GTSNPN, CDR2 SVGIG (reference sequence). CDR3 region: CAWSAAQGGGYTF. The CDR3 DNA follows: TGTGCCTGGAGTGCTGCACAGGGCGGTGGCTACACCTTC.

The chain has TRBV30 and TRBJ2-3; TRBD2 matches 8 bases. Germline V lookup: CDR1 GTSNPN, CDR2 SVGIG (reference sequence). This CDR3 region has 15 residues. Trimming at V came to 0 bases and at J to 6 bases, leaving 8 bases not matched to a gene. The DNA of the CDR3 is TGTGCCTGGAGTGTACTAGCGGCCCCCGGGGATACGCAGTATTTT. This sequence encodes CAWSVLAAPGDTQYF.

The gene calls are TRBV18 and TRBJ2-7, with D possibly TRBD1 on 6 matching bases. This CDR3 contains 13 residues. Trimming pared 4 bases from V and 6 bases from J, leaving 13 bases between. Germline loops: CDR1 KGHSH, CDR2 LQKENI. CDR3 nucleotide sequence: TGTGCCAGCTCACTGATACAGGGCCCCGAGCAGTACTTC. As protein: CASSLIQGPEQYF.

This rearrangement joins TRBV7-9 to TRBJ1-3, with D unclear. The germline V gene encodes CDR1 SEHNR and CDR2 FQNEAQ (reference sequence). The CDR3 has 14 amino acids. V lost 8 bases and J 2 bases, leaving 13 bases between the germline ends. The CDR3 is CASGRGFTGNTIYF. The CDR3 DNA follows: TGTGCCAGCGGCCGAGGGTTTACTGGAAACACCATATATTTT.

J is TRBJ2-1 and V is TRBV15; TRBD2 is a possible D gene (6 bases). V lost 0 bases, J lost 1 base, and 13 bases lay in between. The CDR3 extends over 17 amino acids. Germline V gene data show CDR1 as LNHNV and CDR2 as YYDKDF (reference sequence). Written as DNA, the CDR3 is TGTGCCACCAGCAGAGAGGCGGGGCCGGGGTCCTACAATGAGCAGTTCTTC. This gives the protein CATSREAGPGSYNEQFF.

The V gene is TRBV11-2, the J gene TRBJ2-2; possibly TRBD1 for D (7 bases). V lost 4 bases and J lost 3, with 12 bases in between. Germline values: CDR1 SGHAT, CDR2 FQNNGV. This CDR3 region has 15 residues. The CDR3 protein is CASSSIRGDTGELFF. CDR3 sequence (DNA): TGTGCCAGCAGCTCAATCAGGGGGGACACCGGGGAGCTGTTTTTT.

V gene TRBV6-6 combines with J gene TRBJ2-7; TRBD1 aligns across 8 bases. The CDR3 is 13 residues long. V lost 7 bases to trimming and J lost 4 bases; unmatched junction nucleotides: 6. CDR1 and CDR2 (germline): MNHNY, SVGAGI (reference sequence). This CDR3 reads CASNRGLKYEQYF. Written as DNA, the CDR3 is TGTGCCAGCAACAGGGGGTTAAAGTACGAGCAGTACTTC.